The source of this T cell receptor (beta chain) is a study of blood T cell repertoires in COVID-19. As for the study in general: PBMCs, B-cell-depleted T cells, or T cells were the source of the cDNA or gDNA that made up the material.

Losses at the gene ends were 2 bases for V and 3 bases for J; bases not matched to a gene: 5. Looked up from germline, CDR1 is SGHRS and CDR2 is YFSETQ. The CDR3 length is 15 residues. Method: immunoSEQ multiplex PCR; TCRdb's copy keeps in-frame clones and lacks some. The sample lists approximately 670,000 clones, just under 90% occurring once. V usage is TRBV5-1 and J usage is TRBJ2-3, with 8 bases matching TRBD2. The sample taken for sequencing was peripheral blood. The receptor's source is a woman between 18 and 30 years old with acute or convalescent COVID-19. In DNA form, the CDR3 reads TGCGCCAGCAGCTTAGCGGGGGTTCAGACAGATACGCAGTATTTT. Amino acid sequence: CASSLAGVQTDTQYF.